The 8 T cell receptor beta chains given below trace back to one sample, sequenced in a study of T cells in Graves' hyperthyroidism and ophthalmopathy. TCR beta CDR3 sequences were amplified from RNA transcripts. HTBI primers were the set used in a first-round RT-PCR of the TCR CDR3. TCRdb re-derived calls from the multiplex PCR reads in MiXCR, one entry per CDR3 protein. The sample carries 350,000 to 400,000 distinct CDR3 sequences, approximately 17% recorded once. Specimen: blood. Receptors originate from a man in his late teens or twenties with Graves' ophthalmopathy.

J is TRBJ2-1 and V is TRBV7-9, with 11 positions matching TRBD2. The CDR3 runs 16 residues. The V gene end was trimmed by 5 bases and the J gene end by 9 bases; junction bases not matched to a gene: 12. From germline, CDR1 is SEHNR and CDR2 FQNEAQ (reference sequence). CDR3 residues: CASSQGSSGGRGEQFF. The CDR3 nucleotides are TGTGCCAGCAGCCAGGGGTCTAGCGGGGGGCGGGGTGAGCAGTTCTTC.

In this sample, this clonotype turned up many times. This CDR3 is CASSLGEQETQYF. CDR3 nucleotide sequence: TGTGCCAGCAGTTTAGGGGAACAAGAGACCCAGTACTTC. This rearrangement joins TRBV12-3 or TRBV12-4 to TRBJ2-5; no firm D call. With 1 base removed from V and 2 bases from J, the gap between germline ends came to 5 bases. This CDR3 region has 13 residues.

Remarks on this clonotype: With a much larger clone just one base away, this may be a read error. J is TRBJ2-7 and V is TRBV6-1; a weak D match, TRBD2 (5 bases). Germline V lookup: CDR1 MNHNS, CDR2 SASEGT. The CDR3 runs 14 residues. The CDR3 region has the DNA TGTGCCGGCAGTGTCGGACCGGAGGCCTACGAGCAGTACTTC. Its translation is CAGSVGPEAYEQYF.

This clonotype was counted many times. The chain links TRBV5-1 to TRBJ1-1; 7 bases are shared with TRBD1. Germline V gene sequence: CDR1 SGHRS, CDR2 YFSETQ. V shed 4 bases, J shed 0 bases, and the junction held 6 bases outside the gene matches. The CDR3 loop spans 15 amino acids. The CDR3 loop reads CASSPRTGLNTEAFF. CDR3 bases: TGCGCCAGCAGCCCACGGACAGGCCTGAACACTGAAGCTTTCTTT. Supplemented by reference TRBV5-1 and TRBJ1-1, the full variable domain reads KAGVTQTPRYLIKTRGQQVTLSCSPISGHRSVSWYQQTPGQGLQFLFEYFSETQRNKGNFPGRFSGRQFSNSRSEMNVSTLELGDSALYLCASSPRTGLNTEAFFGQGTRLTVV.

This clonotype turned up a few times. The chain is built from TRBV27 and TRBJ2-2, with D perhaps TRBD2 (5 bases). Per the germline V gene, CDR1 is MNHEY and CDR2 is SMNVEV (reference sequence). CDR3 length: 13 amino acids. The ends were cut back, 10 bases at V and 5 bases at J, with 14 bases in the middle. The CDR3 loop reads CATGLLGTGELFF. CDR3 DNA: TGTGCCACCGGACTGCTAGGGACCGGGGAGCTGTTTTTT.

The chain has TRBV7-6 and TRBJ1-1; 9 positions match TRBD1. The CDR3 has 16 residues. Trimming took 6 bases from V and 4 from J; bases not matched to a gene: 12. Germline CDR1 and CDR2: SGHVS and FNYEAQ. Here the CDR3 reads CASSPGTGRGGTEAFF. The CDR3 DNA reads as TGTGCCAGCAGTCCCGGGACAGGGAGGGGGGGCACTGAAGCTTTCTTT.

This clonotype appeared many times. The chain uses TRBV28 and TRBJ2-3; perhaps TRBD1 as D (6 bases). In germline, CDR1 is MDHEN, CDR2 SYDVKM. V lost 3 bases, J lost 10 bases, and 14 bases lay in between. CDR3 size: 13 residues. The CDR3 reads CASSFEQGLPQYF. CDR3 nucleotide sequence: TGTGCCAGCAGTTTTGAACAGGGTCTCCCGCAGTATTTT.

The CDR3 nucleotides read TGTGCCACCAGTGATCATTCGGAGAAGGGCACAGATACGCAGTATTTT. Translating it yields CATSDHSEKGTDTQYF. The chain uses TRBV24-1 and TRBJ2-3; D is ambiguous. This CDR3 spans 16 amino acids. The germline V and J ends were trimmed by 3 bases and 1 base, with 13 bases remaining between them. In germline, CDR1 is KGHDR, CDR2 SFDVKD.